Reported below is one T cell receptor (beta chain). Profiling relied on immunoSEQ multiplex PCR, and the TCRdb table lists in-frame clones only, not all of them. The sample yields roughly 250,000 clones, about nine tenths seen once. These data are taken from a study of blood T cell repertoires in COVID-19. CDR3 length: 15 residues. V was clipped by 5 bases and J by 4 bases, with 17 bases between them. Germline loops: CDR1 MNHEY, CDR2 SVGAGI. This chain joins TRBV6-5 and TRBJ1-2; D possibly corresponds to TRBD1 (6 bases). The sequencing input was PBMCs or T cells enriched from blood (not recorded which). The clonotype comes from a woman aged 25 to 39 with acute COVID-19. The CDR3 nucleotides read TGTGCCAGCAGTCCCGGGGGGGGCTCGGGCTATGGCTACACCTTC. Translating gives CASSPGGGSGYGYTF.